The rows below give T cell receptor beta chains drawn from one sample of a study of control samples from healthy donors and cancer patients. Sequenced by immunoSEQ multiplex PCR; TCRdb stores in-frame clones only, minus some. The data hold 150,000 to 180,000 clones, with approximately 94% observed a single time. Sequences were obtained from blood. These receptors were collected from a man aged 35 to 55 in good health. CDR3s include the opening cysteine and the closing phenylalanine or tryptophan. A D gene is named only where the DNA matches it firmly. The size of a clone is reported for some rows only, either as once, few or many, or as a class for expanded clones.

>TRBV30|NA|NA|TRBJ1-1
CALGGGGLTEAFF
TGTGCGCTCGGTGGTGGTGGTCTCACTGAAGCTTTCTTT
>TRBV11-2|NA|TRBD2|TRBJ2-1
CASSFNIGTRSNEQFF
TGTGCCAGCAGCTTCAACATCGGGACTAGGAGCAATGAGCAGTTCTTC
>TRBV6-5|NA|NA|TRBJ2-6
CASSSYAGSGANVLTF
TGTGCCAGCAGTTCCTACGCAGGCTCTGGGGCCAACGTCCTGACTTTC
>TRBV2|NA|NA|TRBJ1-6
CASNTGRWDSPLHF
TGTGCCAGCAACACCGGGAGATGGGATTCACCCCTCCACTTT
>TRBV28|NA|NA|TRBJ1-1
CASTLGGLLTEAFF
TGTGCCAGCACCCTAGGGGGTTTACTGACTGAAGCTTTCTTT
>TRBV11-3|NA|TRBD1|TRBJ2-1
CASSSERTGNNEQFF
TGTGCCAGCAGCTCAGAGAGGACAGGGAACAATGAGCAGTTCTTC
>TRBV19|NA|NA|TRBJ1-2
CASSIGSGYNYGYTF
TGTGCCAGTAGTATAGGATCGGGGTATAACTATGGCTACACCTTC
>TRBV2|NA|NA|TRBJ1-1
CASSEEAAAGAEAFF
TGTGCCAGCAGTGAAGAAGCGGCGGCAGGTGCTGAAGCTTTCTTT
>TRBV21-1|NA|NA|TRBJ1-1
CASSKALRGPMNTEAFF
TGTGCCAGCAGCAAAGCGCTAAGGGGTCCAATGAACACTGAAGCTTTCTTT
>TRBV2|NA|NA|TRBJ2-2
CASSGTLRAGELFF
TGTGCCAGCAGCGGAACCCTCCGGGCCGGGGAGCTGTTTTTT
>TRBV18|NA|NA|TRBJ2-1
CASSQGGNEQFF
TGTGCCAGCTCCCAGGGGGGCAATGAGCAGTTCTTC
>TRBV7-2|once|TRBD2|TRBJ2-2
CASSLDGTSGTRAGELFF
TGTGCCAGCAGCTTAGATGGGACTAGCGGGACTCGCGCCGGGGAGCTGTTTTTT
>TRBV28|NA|NA|TRBJ2-1
CASSSRRRTSYNEQFF
TGTGCCAGCAGTTCCCGCCGCAGGACATCTTACAATGAGCAGTTCTTC
>TRBV6-6|NA|NA|TRBJ2-4
CASLRDLGDIQYF
TGTGCTAGCCTTCGGGACCTGGGGGACATTCAGTACTTC
>TRBV18|NA|NA|TRBJ1-1
CASSPDRMNTEAFF
TGTGCCAGCTCACCAGACAGAATGAACACTGAAGCTTTCTTT
>TRBV6-2/TRBV6-3|NA|NA|TRBJ2-3
CASSYVAGSTDTQYF
TGTGCCAGCAGTTACGTTGCGGGGAGCACAGATACGCAGTATTTT
>TRBV27|once|NA|TRBJ2-1
CASSFGAGNNEQFF
TGTGCCAGCAGTTTTGGGGCGGGTAACAATGAGCAGTTCTTC
>TRBV24-1|NA|NA|TRBJ2-3
CATSDWGDSLTDTQYF
TGTGCCACCAGTGATTGGGGGGACAGCCTCACAGATACGCAGTATTTT
>TRBV28|once|NA|TRBJ1-1
CASSWGGPRSGAFF
TGTGCCAGCAGTTGGGGGGGACCACGAAGTGGGGCTTTCTTT
>TRBV19|NA|NA|TRBJ1-2
CTSSGRSGGYTF
TGTACCAGTAGTGGCCGAAGCGGGGGCTACACCTTC
>TRBV4-1|NA|TRBD1|TRBJ1-4
CASSQGWGLIWTGGEKLFF
TGCGCCAGCAGCCAAGGATGGGGATTGATATGGACAGGAGGGGAAAAACTGTTTTTT
>TRBV18|NA|NA|TRBJ1-1
CASSLAENTEAFF
TGTGCCAGCTCACTTGCCGAAAACACTGAAGCTTTCTTT
>TRBV4-3|NA|TRBD1|TRBJ1-1
CASSQEPGQGSTEAFF
TGCGCCAGCAGCCAAGAGCCGGGACAGGGCTCCACTGAAGCTTTCTTT
>TRBV11-2|NA|NA|TRBJ2-7
CASSPGQHSYEQYF
TGTGCCAGCAGCCCCGGACAGCACTCCTACGAGCAGTACTTC
>TRBV5-4|NA|TRBD1|TRBJ1-2
CASSKLYRGENYGYTF
TGTGCCAGCAGCAAGCTGTACAGGGGGGAAAACTATGGCTACACCTTC
>TRBV5-1|NA|NA|TRBJ2-1
CASSLAGNGQFF
TGCGCCAGCAGCTTGGCCGGAAATGGGCAGTTCTTC
>TRBV18|NA|NA|TRBJ1-5
CASSPTRVDNQPQHF
TGTGCCAGCTCACCTACCAGGGTTGACAATCAGCCCCAGCATTTT
>TRBV12-3/TRBV12-4|NA|NA|TRBJ1-3
CASSNRNTIYF
TGTGCCAGCAGCAATCGAAACACCATATATTTT
>TRBV18|NA|TRBD1|TRBJ2-1
CASSIQAGGSYNEQFF
TGTGCCAGCTCTATCCAAGCAGGGGGCTCCTACAATGAGCAGTTCTTC
>TRBV30|NA|NA|TRBJ1-1
CAFQQNTEAFF
TGTGCCTTTCAGCAGAACACTGAAGCTTTCTTT
>TRBV18|NA|TRBD1|TRBJ2-7
CASSPPPTGSYEQYF
TGTGCCAGCTCACCACCGCCGACAGGGTCCTACGAGCAGTACTTC
>TRBV27|NA|TRBD1|TRBJ1-2
CASSRTGGYGYTF
TGTGCCAGCAGTCGGACAGGGGGCTATGGCTACACCTTC
>TRBV7-2|NA|NA|TRBJ1-1
CASSLEVNTEAFF
TGTGCCAGCAGCTTAGAAGTGAACACTGAAGCTTTCTTT
>TRBV10-3|NA|NA|TRBJ2-7
CAISESSQGGDEQYF
TGTGCCATCAGTGAGTCGAGTCAGGGGGGGGACGAGCAGTACTTC
>TRBV5-1|NA|NA|TRBJ2-3
CASSLTAGERTDTQYF
TGCGCCAGCAGCTTGACGGCAGGGGAGCGCACAGATACGCAGTATTTT
>TRBV18|NA|NA|TRBJ1-1
CASSPGTGSNTEAFF
TGTGCCAGCTCACCAGGGACCGGTTCGAACACTGAAGCTTTCTTT
>TRBV30|NA|NA|TRBJ2-1
CAWDEGVSTLDEQFF
TGTGCCTGGGACGAGGGGGTCTCCACGCTAGATGAGCAGTTCTTC
>TRBV7-8|NA|NA|TRBJ2-3
CASSLSDWGGLDTQYF
TGTGCCAGCAGCTTATCGGACTGGGGGGGCTTGGATACGCAGTATTTT
>TRBV9|NA|NA|TRBJ1-3
CASSVGEASGNTIYF
TGTGCCAGCAGCGTGGGCGAAGCCTCTGGAAACACCATATATTTT
>TRBV5-6|NA|TRBD1|TRBJ1-4
CASSPGQGNYRRYEKLFF
TGTGCCAGCAGCCCGGGACAGGGGAATTATCGTCGGTATGAAAAACTGTTTTTT
>TRBV19|NA|NA|TRBJ2-1
CASTDGGRMKQFF
TGTGCCAGTACCGATGGAGGTAGAATGAAGCAGTTCTTC
>TRBV24-1|NA|NA|TRBJ1-1
CATNATPGTEAFF
TGTGCCACCAACGCAACCCCAGGCACTGAAGCTTTCTTT